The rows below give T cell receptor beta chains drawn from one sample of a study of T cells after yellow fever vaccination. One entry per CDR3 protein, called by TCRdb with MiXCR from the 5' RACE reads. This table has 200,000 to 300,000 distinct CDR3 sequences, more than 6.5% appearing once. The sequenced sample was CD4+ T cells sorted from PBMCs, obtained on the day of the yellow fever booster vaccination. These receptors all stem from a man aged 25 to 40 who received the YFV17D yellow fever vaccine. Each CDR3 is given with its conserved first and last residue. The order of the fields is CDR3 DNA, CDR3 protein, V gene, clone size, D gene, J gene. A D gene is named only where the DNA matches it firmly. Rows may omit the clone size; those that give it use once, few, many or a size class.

TGTGCCAGCAGTAGGGCGGACTTAAAAGTGGAGACCCAGTACTTC CASSRADLKVETQYF TRBV5-4 few - TRBJ2-5
TGCGCCAGCAGCTGGGGACTAGCGGGAGCCCAAGATACGCAGTATTTT CASSWGLAGAQDTQYF TRBV5-1 - TRBD2 TRBJ2-3
TGCAGTGCTAGAGATGGAGGGGATTCACCCCTCCACTTT CSARDGGDSPLHF TRBV20-1 few - TRBJ1-6
TGCGCCAGCAGCTTGAGGGCCGCCTACGAGCTGTACTTC CASSLRAAYELYF TRBV5-1 - - TRBJ2-7
TGTGCCAGCACCGACCAGGGGGGTGGGGCCAACGTCCTGACTTTC CASTDQGGGANVLTF TRBV7-8 - - TRBJ2-6
TGCGCCAGCAGCTCGCAAACTAGCGGGGCGGGCCAATCTACAGATACGCAGTATTTT CASSSQTSGAGQSTDTQYF TRBV5-1 few TRBD2 TRBJ2-3
TGTGCCAGCAGCCTATATAGGGGTAACAATGAGCAGTTCTTC CASSLYRGNNEQFF TRBV7-2 many - TRBJ2-1
TGTGCCAGCCGAGGACTGGGGCCCTACGAGCAGTACTTC CASRGLGPYEQYF TRBV5-6 many - TRBJ2-7
TGCAGTGCGGAGCGGACTAGCGCCTACGAGCAGTACTTC CSAERTSAYEQYF TRBV20-1 few TRBD2 TRBJ2-7
TGTGCCAGCAGCCAATACAGGGCAACCTACGAGCAGTACTTC CASSQYRATYEQYF TRBV16 few - TRBJ2-7
TGCGCCAGCAGCACCGGTGACCGGGCTTTGGGGGAGCAGTACTTC CASSTGDRALGEQYF TRBV5-1 many - TRBJ2-7